The 8 T cell receptor beta chains given below trace back to one sample, sequenced in a study of response to subunit inactivated influenza vaccine. TCRdb re-called the RT-PCR reads through MiXCR, storing one row per CDR3 protein. This sample has about 650,000 distinct CDR3 sequences, with approximately 14% found just once. The source material was PBMCs from blood, sampled less than 15 days before vaccination. The receptors originated from a man between 45 and 60 years old who received an inactivated influenza vaccine.

This rearrangement joins TRBV24-1 to TRBJ2-1, with a weak D call TRBD2 (6 bases). Trimming shortened V by 4 bases and J by 12 bases, and 18 bases separated the two germline ends. This CDR3 region has 14 residues. Germline V gene sequence: CDR1 KGHDR, CDR2 SFDVKD. The DNA of the CDR3 is TGTGCCACCAGTGACTCCGCTAGACTAGATGTGCAGTTCTTC. Amino acid sequence: CATSDSARLDVQFF.

J is TRBJ2-7 and V is TRBV18, with 7 bases aligning to TRBD1. Germline-derived CDR1 and CDR2 are KGHSH and LQKENI. This CDR3 comprises 17 residues. J lost 0 bases, V lost 2 bases, and 10 bases had no gene match. CDR3 residues: CASSPSFGQATSYEQYF. In DNA form, the CDR3 reads TGTGCCAGCTCACCAAGCTTCGGACAGGCAACCTCCTACGAGCAGTACTTC.

This clonotype has a count of ten or more. The rearrangement joins TRBV12-3 or TRBV12-4 to TRBJ2-1; D might be TRBD1 (6 bases). This CDR3 comprises 13 residues. V dropped 7 bases and J dropped 6 bases, with 13 bases sitting between them. The CDR3 loop is CASTGQSSNEQFF. DNA of the CDR3: TGTGCCAGCACAGGACAGAGTAGCAATGAGCAGTTCTTC.

The chain joins TRBV6-1 to TRBJ1-5; D might be TRBD1 (5 bases). This CDR3 region has 14 residues. V dropped 6 bases and J dropped 6 bases, with 15 bases sitting between them. Per the germline V gene, CDR1 is MNHNS and CDR2 is SASEGT. The CDR3: CASRPYFGGQPQHF. The CDR3 DNA is TGTGCCAGCAGGCCCTATTTCGGGGGTCAGCCCCAGCATTTT.

This clonotype was seen more than once but under ten times. This rearrangement joins TRBV7-9 to TRBJ2-3, with TRBD2 matching 11 bases. The CDR3 sequence is 17 residues long. Trimming cost V 4 bases and J 3 bases; bases outside gene matches: 9. Germline V CDR1 and CDR2: SEHNR, FQNEAQ (reference sequence). CDR3: CASSSRLAGWGTDTQYF. CDR3 nucleotides: TGTGCCAGCAGCTCACGACTAGCGGGGTGGGGTACAGATACGCAGTATTTT.

The chain couples TRBV10-3 to TRBJ2-1; the match to TRBD2 covers 8 bases. The CDR3 consists of 17 residues. The germline gives CDR1 ENHRY, CDR2 SYGVKD. The V segment lost 0 bases and the J segment 4 bases; nucleotides outside the gene matches: 8. In DNA form, the CDR3 reads TGTGCCATCAGTGAGTCGGGCGGGGGGCGTCAATACAATGAGCAGTTCTTC. It is translated as CAISESGGGRQYNEQFF.

CDR3 DNA sequence: TGTGCCAGCAGTCGCCCTAGCGGGCTTGACAATGAGCAGTTCTTC. It codes for CASSRPSGLDNEQFF. This rearrangement joins TRBV7-9 to TRBJ2-1; 8 bases line up with TRBD2. The V gene's germline CDR1 is SEHNR and CDR2 FQNEAQ (reference sequence). V trimming: 6 bases; J trimming: 5 bases; junction bases outside the gene matches: 9. This CDR3 is built from 15 residues.

This clonotype was recorded a few times. This chain joins TRBV5-1 and TRBJ2-7; TRBD1 matches at 10 bases. Germline CDR1 and CDR2: SGHRS and YFSETQ. This CDR3 comprises 15 residues. V was pared by 0 bases and J by 7 bases, with 7 bases of the junction left unmatched. The CDR3 nucleotides read TGCGCCAGCAGCTTGGTCGGGACAGGGGCCTTGGAGCAGTACTTC. This encodes CASSLVGTGALEQYF.